This record concerns one T cell receptor beta chain sequence. The data originate from a study of CD8+ T cells in alopecia areata. Background on the study: Scalp area affected, as a percentage, set the severity score of treated patients.

In each case, RNA was isolated and then reverse transcribed into cDNA as the sequencing template. Sequencing used immunoSEQ multiplex PCR; TCRdb keeps in-frame clones, though not all of them. The sample gives more than 200,000 clones, about 40% of which show up once; approximately 2.9% is in the top ten. CDR1 is SQVTM, CDR2 ANQGSEA, per germline. The CDR3 has 13 amino acids. V lost 5 bases and J lost 5, with 15 bases in between. Treatment defined: oral pan-JAK inhibitor, 5-10 mg twice daily. This rearrangement joins TRBV29-1 to TRBJ1-1, with D possibly matching TRBD1 (5 bases). The sequences come from CD4+ T cells sorted from blood, collected at roughly week 38, from a patient treated with tofacitinib. The receptor's source is a human donor with alopecia areata. The CDR3 reads CSVRGVAETEAFF. The CDR3 nucleotides read TGCAGCGTTCGAGGGGTGGCGGAGACTGAAGCTTTCTTT.